The following is a T cell receptor (beta chain) sequence with its context. What it binds is not known. Assay: immunoSEQ multiplex PCR; the TCRdb copy retains only in-frame clones and omits some. This table has hundreds of thousands of clones, 96% appearing once. This sample stems from a study of shared clonotypes between healthy human individuals. Study observations and caveats: Sequencing depth was predicted to influence how clonotypes are shared among donors.

Positively selected for CCR7, the CD45RO-negative cells used as naive CD8 cells excluded terminally differentiated effector memory CD45RA+ cells. The sequence was obtained from a woman in her thirties in good health. The sample was naive CD8+ T cells sorted from blood.

Here the CDR3 reads CASSPRVYAEAFF. As DNA, the CDR3 is TGTGCCAGCAGCCCACGGGTTTACGCTGAAGCTTTCTTT. This chain uses TRBV4-2 with TRBJ1-1; D not resolved. Germline V gene lookup returns CDR1 LGHNA and CDR2 YNFKEQ. Trimming stripped 4 bases from V and 6 bases from J, with 12 bases between. CDR3 length: 13 residues.